This T cell receptor (beta chain) comes out of a study of blood T cells in healthy people across ages. Study-level findings and limits: Unsorted PBMC material precluded a definitive naive versus antigen-experienced comparison. It was the long-lived donors that had more naive CD4+ cells and higher diversity than aged donors.

A sample-barcoded 5' primer and a J-beta primer mix were used in a second PCR of roughly 6 to 11 cycles. From the 5' RACE reads, TCRdb called clonotypes with MiXCR, one entry per CDR3 protein. Found here are about 1.5 million distinct CDR3 sequences, 35% to 45% of them singletons; the top ten hold approximately 4.1%. There are 12 residues in the CDR3. The germline V gene has CDR1 LGHNT and CDR2 FRNRAP. As to this clonotype: Its specificity is not known. The junction shows a germline mismatch at one end, possibly a read error.

The sample consisted of blood. The V and J genes are TRBV12-5 and TRBJ2-5; D not certain. The source of this sequence is a woman aged 18 to 35 in good health. In DNA, the CDR3 is TGTGCTGGTGGCCAGTACCAAGAGACCCAGTACTTC. Protein sequence: CAGGQYQETQYF.